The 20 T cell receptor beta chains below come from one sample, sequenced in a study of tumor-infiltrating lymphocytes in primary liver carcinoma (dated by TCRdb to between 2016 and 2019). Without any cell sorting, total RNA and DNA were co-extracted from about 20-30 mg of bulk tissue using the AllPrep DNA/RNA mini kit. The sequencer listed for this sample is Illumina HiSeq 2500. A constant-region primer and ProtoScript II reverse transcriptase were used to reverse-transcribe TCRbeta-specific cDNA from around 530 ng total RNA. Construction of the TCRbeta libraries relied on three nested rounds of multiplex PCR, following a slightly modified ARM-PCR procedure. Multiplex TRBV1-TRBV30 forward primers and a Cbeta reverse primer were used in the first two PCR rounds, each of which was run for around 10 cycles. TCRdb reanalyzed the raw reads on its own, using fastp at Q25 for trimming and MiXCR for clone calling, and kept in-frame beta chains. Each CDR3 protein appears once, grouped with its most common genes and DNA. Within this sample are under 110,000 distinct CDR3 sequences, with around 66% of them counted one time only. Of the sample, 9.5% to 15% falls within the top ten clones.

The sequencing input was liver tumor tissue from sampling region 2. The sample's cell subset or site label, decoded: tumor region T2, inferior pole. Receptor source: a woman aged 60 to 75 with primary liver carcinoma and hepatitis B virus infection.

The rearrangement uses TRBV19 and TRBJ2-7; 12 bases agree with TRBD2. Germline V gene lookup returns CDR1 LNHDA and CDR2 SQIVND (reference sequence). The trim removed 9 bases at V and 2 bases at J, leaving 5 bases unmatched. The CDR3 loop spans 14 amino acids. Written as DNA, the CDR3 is TGTGCCAGCCCGACTAGCGGGAGACCCTACGAGCAGTACTTC. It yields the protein CASPTSGRPYEQYF.

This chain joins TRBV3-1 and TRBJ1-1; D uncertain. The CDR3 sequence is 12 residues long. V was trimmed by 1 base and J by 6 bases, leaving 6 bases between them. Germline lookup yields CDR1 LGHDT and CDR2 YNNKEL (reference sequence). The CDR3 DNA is TGTGCCAGCAGCCAAGCTGGGGCTGAAGCTTTCTTT. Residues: CASSQAGAEAFF.

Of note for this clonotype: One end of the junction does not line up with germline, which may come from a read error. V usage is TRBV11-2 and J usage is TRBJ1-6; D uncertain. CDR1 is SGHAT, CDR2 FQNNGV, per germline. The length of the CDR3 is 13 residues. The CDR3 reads CASSFLMNSPLHF. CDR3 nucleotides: TGTGCAAGCAGCTTTTTAATGAATTCACCCCTCCACTTC.

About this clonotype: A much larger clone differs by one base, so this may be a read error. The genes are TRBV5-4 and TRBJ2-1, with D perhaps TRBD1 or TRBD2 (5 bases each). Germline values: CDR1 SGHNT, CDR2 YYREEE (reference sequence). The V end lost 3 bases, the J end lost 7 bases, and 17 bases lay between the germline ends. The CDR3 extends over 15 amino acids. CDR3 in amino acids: CASSSTSGPTNEQFF. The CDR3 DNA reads TGTGCCAGCAGCTCCACTTCGGGACCCACTAATGAGCAGTTCTTC.

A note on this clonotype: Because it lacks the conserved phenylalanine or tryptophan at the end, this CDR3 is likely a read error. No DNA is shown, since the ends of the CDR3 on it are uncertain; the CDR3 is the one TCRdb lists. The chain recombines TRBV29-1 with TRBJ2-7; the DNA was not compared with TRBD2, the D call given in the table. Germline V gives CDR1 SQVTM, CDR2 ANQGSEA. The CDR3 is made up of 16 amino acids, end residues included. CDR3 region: CSVNHGLAGVLYEEYI.

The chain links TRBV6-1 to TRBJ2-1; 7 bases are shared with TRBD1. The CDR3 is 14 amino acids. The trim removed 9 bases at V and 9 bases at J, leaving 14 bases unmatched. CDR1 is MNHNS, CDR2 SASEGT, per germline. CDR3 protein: CARITGALGSEQFF. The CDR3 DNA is TGTGCCAGGATTACAGGGGCTCTGGGATCTGAGCAGTTCTTC.

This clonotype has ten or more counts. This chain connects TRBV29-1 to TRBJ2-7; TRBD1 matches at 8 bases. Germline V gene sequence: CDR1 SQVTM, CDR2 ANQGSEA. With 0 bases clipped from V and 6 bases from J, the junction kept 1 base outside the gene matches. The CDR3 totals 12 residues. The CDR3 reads CSVEDRGREQYF. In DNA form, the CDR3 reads TGCAGCGTTGAAGACAGGGGGCGCGAGCAGTACTTC.

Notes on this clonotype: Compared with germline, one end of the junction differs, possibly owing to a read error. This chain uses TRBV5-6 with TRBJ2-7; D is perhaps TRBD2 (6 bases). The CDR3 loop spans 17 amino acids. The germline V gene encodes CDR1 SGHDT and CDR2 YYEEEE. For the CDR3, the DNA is TGTGCCAGCAGCCAGCCCTTTTCCCGGGAGCCCTCCTACGGGCAGTACTTC. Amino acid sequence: CASSQPFSREPSYGQYF.

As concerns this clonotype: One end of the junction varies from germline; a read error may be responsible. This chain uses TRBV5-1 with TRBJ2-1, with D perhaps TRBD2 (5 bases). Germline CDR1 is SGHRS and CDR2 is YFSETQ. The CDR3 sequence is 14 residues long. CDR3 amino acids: CASSSSSSSNEQFF. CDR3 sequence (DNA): TGCGCCAGCAGCTCTAGCAGTTCCTCCAATGAGCAGTTCTTC.

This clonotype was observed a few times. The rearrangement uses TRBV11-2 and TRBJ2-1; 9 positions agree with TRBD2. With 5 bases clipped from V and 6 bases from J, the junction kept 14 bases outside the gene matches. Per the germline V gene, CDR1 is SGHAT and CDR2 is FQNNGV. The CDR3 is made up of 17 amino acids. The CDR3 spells CASSPSGGRGFSNEQFF. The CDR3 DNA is TGTGCCAGCAGCCCCAGCGGGGGGAGGGGGTTTAGCAATGAGCAGTTCTTC.

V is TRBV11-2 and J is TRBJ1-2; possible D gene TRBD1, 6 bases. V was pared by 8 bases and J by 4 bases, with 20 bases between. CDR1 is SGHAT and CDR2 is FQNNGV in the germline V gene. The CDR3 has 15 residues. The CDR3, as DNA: TGTGCCAGCCTCGGGACACCGGAGGGGTTCTATGGCTACACCTTC. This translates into CASLGTPEGFYGYTF.

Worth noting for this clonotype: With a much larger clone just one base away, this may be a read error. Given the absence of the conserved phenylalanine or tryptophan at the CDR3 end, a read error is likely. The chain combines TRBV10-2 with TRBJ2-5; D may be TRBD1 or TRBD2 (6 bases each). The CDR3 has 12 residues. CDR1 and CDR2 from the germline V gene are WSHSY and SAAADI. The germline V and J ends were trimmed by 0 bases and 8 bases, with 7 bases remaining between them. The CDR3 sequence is CASSESGGTQYL. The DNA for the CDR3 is TGCGCCAGCAGTGAGTCCGGGGGCACCCAGTACCTC.

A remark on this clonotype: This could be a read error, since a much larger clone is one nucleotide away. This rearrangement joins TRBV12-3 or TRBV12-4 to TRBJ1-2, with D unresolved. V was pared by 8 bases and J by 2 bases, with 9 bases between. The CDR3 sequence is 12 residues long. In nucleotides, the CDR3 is TGTGCCAGCCCAGTGACCAACTATGGCTACACCTTC. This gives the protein CASPVTNYGYTF.

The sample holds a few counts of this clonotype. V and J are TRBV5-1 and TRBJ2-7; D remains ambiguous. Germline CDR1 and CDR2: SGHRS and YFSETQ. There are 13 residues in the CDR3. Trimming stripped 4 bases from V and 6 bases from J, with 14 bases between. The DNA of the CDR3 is TGCGCCAGCAGCCCGGGTGGCCTCTCCGAGCAGTACTTC. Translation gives CASSPGGLSEQYF.

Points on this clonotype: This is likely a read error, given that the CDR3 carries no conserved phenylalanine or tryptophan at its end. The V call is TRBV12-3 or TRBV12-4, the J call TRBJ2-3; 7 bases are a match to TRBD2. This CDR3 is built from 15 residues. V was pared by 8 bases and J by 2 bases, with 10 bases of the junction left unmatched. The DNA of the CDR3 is TGTGCCAGCTGTTCTGGGGGACTAACCACAGATACGCAGTATCTT. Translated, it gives CASCSGGLTTDTQYL.

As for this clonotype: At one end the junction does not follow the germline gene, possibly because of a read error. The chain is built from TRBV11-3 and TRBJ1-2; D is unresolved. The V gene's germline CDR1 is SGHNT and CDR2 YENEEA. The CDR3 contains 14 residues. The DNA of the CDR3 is TGTGCCAGCGGCTTAGCGACGGCTCTTGATGACTACCCCTTC. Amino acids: CASGLATALDDYPF.

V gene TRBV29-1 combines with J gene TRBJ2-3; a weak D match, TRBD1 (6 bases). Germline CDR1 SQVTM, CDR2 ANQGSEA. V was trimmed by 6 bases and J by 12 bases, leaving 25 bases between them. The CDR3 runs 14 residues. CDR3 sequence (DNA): TGCAGCGTCAGGGCCTCGCAATTATCAGGGGAACAGTATTTT. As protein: CSVRASQLSGEQYF.

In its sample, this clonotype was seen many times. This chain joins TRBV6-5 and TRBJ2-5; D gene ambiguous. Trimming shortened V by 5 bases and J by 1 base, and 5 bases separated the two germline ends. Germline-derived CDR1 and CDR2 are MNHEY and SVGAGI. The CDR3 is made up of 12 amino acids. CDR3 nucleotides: TGTGCCAGCAGTCACCCCCAAGAGACCCAGTACTTC. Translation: CASSHPQETQYF.

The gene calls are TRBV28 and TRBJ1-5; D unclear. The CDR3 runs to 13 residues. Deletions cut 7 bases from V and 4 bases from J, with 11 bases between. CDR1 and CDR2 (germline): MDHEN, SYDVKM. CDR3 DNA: TGTGCCAGCACCACGTACGGGAATCAGCCCCAGCATTTT. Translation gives CASTTYGNQPQHF.

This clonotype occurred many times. This chain's CDR3 is CASSERLQFEQYF. CDR3 sequence (DNA): TGTGCCAGCAGCGAGCGACTCCAGTTCGAGCAGTACTTC. The rearrangement joins TRBV6-6 to TRBJ2-7; D gene uncertain. Looked up from germline, CDR1 is MNHNY and CDR2 is SVGAGI (reference sequence). The CDR3 totals 13 residues. The ends were cut back, 6 bases at V and 6 bases at J, with 15 bases in the middle.